This is a list of T cell receptor beta chains from one sample in a study of cytomegalovirus exposure and HLA in healthy donors. The table came from immunoSEQ multiplex PCR; TCRdb's copy has only in-frame clones and leaves some out. This table holds some 68,000 clones, approximately 94% found once. The sequenced sample consisted of PBMCs. The receptors were sampled from a man between 18 and 29 years old in good health and CMV-seropositive. Both conserved end residues are part of each CDR3. The D gene is left open where the match is weak. Clone size is shown for a subset of rows, as once, few, many or a class of expanded clone.

clone size: -; D gene: -; J gene: TRBJ2-1; CDR3 length: 12; V gene: TRBV4-1; CDR3 DNA: TGCGCCAGCAGCCAAGATACGGTTGAGCAGTTCTTC; CDR3 protein: CASSQDTVEQFF
clone size: -; D gene: TRBD1; J gene: TRBJ2-7; CDR3 length: 14; V gene: TRBV6-5; CDR3 DNA: TGTGCCAGCAGTTTCCGGGACAGATCCTACGAGCAGTACTTC; CDR3 protein: CASSFRDRSYEQYF
clone size: -; D gene: TRBD1; J gene: TRBJ1-4; CDR3 length: 16; V gene: TRBV27; CDR3 DNA: TGTGCCAGCAGTTCCGTCAAGACAGGGACTAATGAAAAACTGTTTTTT; CDR3 protein: CASSSVKTGTNEKLFF
clone size: -; D gene: TRBD2; J gene: TRBJ2-1; CDR3 length: 14; V gene: TRBV7-9; CDR3 DNA: TGTGCCAGCAGCCGTGCGGGAGGGCCTAATGAGCAGTTCTTC; CDR3 protein: CASSRAGGPNEQFF
clone size: -; D gene: TRBD2; J gene: TRBJ2-5; CDR3 length: 14; V gene: TRBV28; CDR3 DNA: TGTGCCAGCACCCTAGCGGGAAGGCAAGAGACCCAGTACTTC; CDR3 protein: CASTLAGRQETQYF
clone size: -; D gene: TRBD2; J gene: TRBJ2-2; CDR3 length: 17; V gene: TRBV9; CDR3 DNA: TGTGCCAGCAGGGGGACTAGCGGGAGCCCGAACACCGGGGAGCTGTTTTTT; CDR3 protein: CASRGTSGSPNTGELFF
clone size: -; D gene: -; J gene: TRBJ2-7; CDR3 length: 14; V gene: TRBV28; CDR3 DNA: TGTGCCAGCAGTTGGGGGACTCAAAGCTACGAGCAGTACTTC; CDR3 protein: CASSWGTQSYEQYF
clone size: -; D gene: TRBD1; J gene: TRBJ2-7; CDR3 length: 15; V gene: TRBV5-1; CDR3 DNA: TGCGCCAGCAGCCTAGGACAGGCCCTGTCCTACGAGCAGTACTTC; CDR3 protein: CASSLGQALSYEQYF
clone size: -; D gene: TRBD1; J gene: TRBJ1-1; CDR3 length: 14; V gene: TRBV5-1; CDR3 DNA: TGCGCCAGCAGCATACAGACAGGGGACACTGAAGCTTTCTTT; CDR3 protein: CASSIQTGDTEAFF
clone size: -; D gene: TRBD1; J gene: TRBJ2-2; CDR3 length: 14; V gene: TRBV12-5; CDR3 DNA: TGTGCTAGTGGTTTCCCACAGGGGACCGGGGAGCTGTTTTTT; CDR3 protein: CASGFPQGTGELFF
clone size: -; D gene: TRBD2; J gene: TRBJ2-3; CDR3 length: 17; V gene: TRBV7-3; CDR3 DNA: TGTGCCAGCAGTACCGCTTCGGGGGGGGGACCGGGAGATACGCAGTATTTT; CDR3 protein: CASSTASGGGPGDTQYF
clone size: -; D gene: -; J gene: TRBJ1-3; CDR3 length: 15; V gene: TRBV11-2; CDR3 DNA: TGTGCCAGCAGCCTGGGCGGGGGAATTGGAAACACCATATATTTT; CDR3 protein: CASSLGGGIGNTIYF
clone size: -; D gene: -; J gene: TRBJ2-4; CDR3 length: 14; V gene: TRBV5-1; CDR3 DNA: TGCGCCAGCAGTCCTGCTAGGGCCAAAAACATTCAGTACTTC; CDR3 protein: CASSPARAKNIQYF
clone size: -; D gene: -; J gene: TRBJ1-3; CDR3 length: 14; V gene: TRBV28; CDR3 DNA: TGTGCCAGCAGTTTCGGGGGGGGCGGAAACACCATATATTTT; CDR3 protein: CASSFGGGGNTIYF
clone size: once; D gene: TRBD2; J gene: TRBJ2-3; CDR3 length: 16; V gene: TRBV11-1; CDR3 DNA: TGTGCCAGCACCCAGGGTACTAGCGGCCTTGGGGATACGCAGTATTTT; CDR3 protein: CASTQGTSGLGDTQYF
clone size: -; D gene: TRBD2; J gene: TRBJ2-1; CDR3 length: 16; V gene: TRBV4-2; CDR3 DNA: TGTGCCAGCAGCCAAGATCTTGCGGCCGGGAGGGATGAGCAGTTCTTC; CDR3 protein: CASSQDLAAGRDEQFF
clone size: -; D gene: TRBD1; J gene: TRBJ1-4; CDR3 length: 13; V gene: TRBV5-8; CDR3 DNA: TGTGCCAGCAGCTCCGGGCTGGACAGGGAACTGTTTTTT; CDR3 protein: CASSSGLDRELFF
clone size: -; D gene: -; J gene: TRBJ1-2; CDR3 length: 15; V gene: TRBV7-8; CDR3 DNA: TGTGCCAGCAGCCCTGCCCGGGGGGGGCCGTATGGCTACACCTTC; CDR3 protein: CASSPARGGPYGYTF
clone size: -; D gene: TRBD1; J gene: TRBJ2-4; CDR3 length: 14; V gene: TRBV6-1; CDR3 DNA: TGTGCCAGCAGTCCCCGGACAGGGGGTCATGGTCAGTACTTC; CDR3 protein: CASSPRTGGHGQYF
clone size: -; D gene: -; J gene: TRBJ1-6; CDR3 length: 17; V gene: TRBV15; CDR3 DNA: TGTGCCACCAGCAGAGATCTAGGGAGCCGCTATAATTCACCCCTCCACTTT; CDR3 protein: CATSRDLGSRYNSPLHF
clone size: -; D gene: -; J gene: TRBJ2-7; CDR3 length: 13; V gene: TRBV5-5; CDR3 DNA: TGTGCCAGCAGCCCCGGACACAAATACGAGCAGTACTTC; CDR3 protein: CASSPGHKYEQYF
clone size: -; D gene: -; J gene: TRBJ1-1; CDR3 length: 15; V gene: TRBV2; CDR3 DNA: TGTGCCAGCAGTGAAGGTCGGGGGGCGAACACTGAAGCTTTCTTT; CDR3 protein: CASSEGRGANTEAFF
clone size: -; D gene: TRBD2; J gene: TRBJ2-7; CDR3 length: 13; V gene: TRBV6-5; CDR3 DNA: TGTGCCAGCAGTTACCTAGCGGGACGCGAGCAGTACTTC; CDR3 protein: CASSYLAGREQYF
clone size: -; D gene: -; J gene: TRBJ1-2; CDR3 length: 16; V gene: TRBV18; CDR3 DNA: TGTGCCAGCTCACCACAGGAGACAGCTCTCGACTATGGCTACACCTTC; CDR3 protein: CASSPQETALDYGYTF
clone size: medium-sized; D gene: TRBD2; J gene: TRBJ2-7; CDR3 length: 15; V gene: TRBV6-1; CDR3 DNA: TGTGCCAGCAGGGCGGGACTAGAAGGGTCCTACGAGCAGTACTTC; CDR3 protein: CASRAGLEGSYEQYF
clone size: -; D gene: TRBD1; J gene: TRBJ1-2; CDR3 length: 15; V gene: TRBV25-1; CDR3 DNA: TGTGCCAGCAGTGCACAGGGGTTAGAGAGCTATGGCTACACCTTC; CDR3 protein: CASSAQGLESYGYTF
clone size: once; D gene: -; J gene: TRBJ2-7; CDR3 length: 14; V gene: TRBV5-4; CDR3 DNA: TGTGCCAGCAGCCCCGGGGACTTCTACTACGAGCAGTACTTC; CDR3 protein: CASSPGDFYYEQYF
clone size: -; D gene: -; J gene: TRBJ2-3; CDR3 length: 13; V gene: TRBV7-3; CDR3 DNA: TGTGCCAGCAGCATCCCTAGCACAGATACGCAGTATTTT; CDR3 protein: CASSIPSTDTQYF
clone size: -; D gene: -; J gene: TRBJ2-7; CDR3 length: 13; V gene: TRBV2; CDR3 DNA: TGTGCCAGCAGACCGGTTAGCTCCTACGAGCAGTACTTC; CDR3 protein: CASRPVSSYEQYF
clone size: once; D gene: TRBD1; J gene: TRBJ2-5; CDR3 length: 15; V gene: TRBV7-9; CDR3 DNA: TGTGCCAGCAGCTTAAATAGGGACAGGGGTGAGACCCAGTACTTC; CDR3 protein: CASSLNRDRGETQYF
clone size: -; D gene: TRBD1; J gene: TRBJ1-4; CDR3 length: 15; V gene: TRBV7-2; CDR3 DNA: TGTGCCAGCAGCCCCAGGACAGGGGGCAATGAAAAACTGTTTTTT; CDR3 protein: CASSPRTGGNEKLFF
clone size: -; D gene: TRBD2; J gene: TRBJ2-5; CDR3 length: 15; V gene: TRBV5-1; CDR3 DNA: TGCGCCAGCAGCTTCGGACTAGCGGGAGGAGAGACCCAGTACTTC; CDR3 protein: CASSFGLAGGETQYF
clone size: once; D gene: TRBD2; J gene: TRBJ2-2; CDR3 length: 15; V gene: TRBV19; CDR3 DNA: TGTGCCAGCAGAGGACTAGCGGGAAACACCGGGGAGCTGTTTTTT; CDR3 protein: CASRGLAGNTGELFF
clone size: -; D gene: TRBD1; J gene: TRBJ2-5; CDR3 length: 13; V gene: TRBV5-1; CDR3 DNA: TGCGCCAGCAGCTTGACAGGGGGGGAGACCCAGTACTTC; CDR3 protein: CASSLTGGETQYF
clone size: -; D gene: -; J gene: TRBJ1-1; CDR3 length: 15; V gene: TRBV19; CDR3 DNA: TGTGCCAGTAGTCTGAAGGAGGAAGTGAACACTGAAGCTTTCTTT; CDR3 protein: CASSLKEEVNTEAFF
clone size: -; D gene: -; J gene: TRBJ1-2; CDR3 length: 15; V gene: TRBV5-1; CDR3 DNA: TGCGCCAGCAGTTATCCTGGACAGCGAGATTATGGCTACACCTTC; CDR3 protein: CASSYPGQRDYGYTF
clone size: -; D gene: TRBD1; J gene: TRBJ2-5; CDR3 length: 15; V gene: TRBV19; CDR3 DNA: TGTGCCAGTAGCCTGACAGGGGGCAGAGGCGAGACCCAGTACTTC; CDR3 protein: CASSLTGGRGETQYF
clone size: -; D gene: -; J gene: TRBJ1-2; CDR3 length: 11; V gene: TRBV20-1; CDR3 DNA: TGCAGTGCTAGAGATATCCATGGCTACACCTTC; CDR3 protein: CSARDIHGYTF
clone size: -; D gene: -; J gene: TRBJ1-2; CDR3 length: 13; V gene: TRBV2; CDR3 DNA: TGTGCCAGCAGTGCCGGGAGCGACTATGGCTACACCTTC; CDR3 protein: CASSAGSDYGYTF
clone size: -; D gene: -; J gene: TRBJ2-7; CDR3 length: 12; V gene: TRBV6-5; CDR3 DNA: TGTGCCAGCATATCGGCGGGCTACGAGCAGTACTTC; CDR3 protein: CASISAGYEQYF
clone size: -; D gene: TRBD2; J gene: TRBJ2-3; CDR3 length: 15; V gene: TRBV28; CDR3 DNA: TGTGCCAGCCCCGCCTTTGTCGCGGGAGAATGGACGCAGTATTTT; CDR3 protein: CASPAFVAGEWTQYF
clone size: -; D gene: -; J gene: TRBJ1-2; CDR3 length: 14; V gene: TRBV10-2; CDR3 DNA: TGCGCCAGCAGTGAGTCGGGCGTTAACTATGGCTACACCTTC; CDR3 protein: CASSESGVNYGYTF
clone size: -; D gene: -; J gene: TRBJ2-7; CDR3 length: 14; V gene: TRBV13; CDR3 DNA: TGTGCCAGCAGCCCCCCCCGGGAGACCTACGAGCAGTACTTC; CDR3 protein: CASSPPRETYEQYF
clone size: once; D gene: TRBD1; J gene: TRBJ2-7; CDR3 length: 16; V gene: TRBV5-1; CDR3 DNA: TGCGCCAGCAGCTTGGGGAAAGGGGGCGCGTTCCACGAGCAGTACTTC; CDR3 protein: CASSLGKGGAFHEQYF
clone size: few; D gene: -; J gene: TRBJ2-3; CDR3 length: 15; V gene: TRBV9; CDR3 DNA: TGTGCCAGCAGCGTAGAAGGGGCAACCACAGATACGCAGTATTTT; CDR3 protein: CASSVEGATTDTQYF
clone size: -; D gene: -; J gene: TRBJ1-2; CDR3 length: 13; V gene: TRBV30; CDR3 DNA: TGTGCCTGGAGGGGGGCACTTATCTATGGCTACACCTTC; CDR3 protein: CAWRGALIYGYTF
clone size: -; D gene: -; J gene: TRBJ2-7; CDR3 length: 14; V gene: TRBV21-1; CDR3 DNA: TGTGCCAGCCCCCATCCGGAGGGGTCCGGCGAGCAGTACTTC; CDR3 protein: CASPHPEGSGEQYF
clone size: -; D gene: TRBD1; J gene: TRBJ2-7; CDR3 length: 14; V gene: TRBV10-3; CDR3 DNA: TGTGCCATCAGTGAGCCTGACAGGGGAAGGGAGCAGTACTTC; CDR3 protein: CAISEPDRGREQYF
clone size: -; D gene: -; J gene: TRBJ2-7; CDR3 length: 13; V gene: TRBV5-1; CDR3 DNA: TGCGCCAGCAGGTTGTTCCAGACCTACGAGCAGTACTTC; CDR3 protein: CASRLFQTYEQYF
clone size: -; D gene: -; J gene: TRBJ1-2; CDR3 length: 15; V gene: TRBV4-1; CDR3 DNA: TGCGCCAGCAGCCAACCGTTCGGAGGGGACTATGGCTACACCTTC; CDR3 protein: CASSQPFGGDYGYTF
clone size: once; D gene: -; J gene: TRBJ2-2; CDR3 length: 17; V gene: TRBV7-6; CDR3 DNA: TGTGCCAGCAGCCCATTCCAGGGTAGAGCGAACACCGGGGAGCTGTTTTTT; CDR3 protein: CASSPFQGRANTGELFF
clone size: -; D gene: TRBD2; J gene: TRBJ2-5; CDR3 length: 14; V gene: TRBV29-1; CDR3 DNA: TGCAGCGGGGGGACTAGCGGGGTTCGGGGGACCCAGTACTTC; CDR3 protein: CSGGTSGVRGTQYF
clone size: -; D gene: TRBD1; J gene: TRBJ2-7; CDR3 length: 14; V gene: TRBV28; CDR3 DNA: TGTGCCAGCGCAACGGGACAGGGGGCCTACGAGCAGTACTTC; CDR3 protein: CASATGQGAYEQYF
clone size: -; D gene: TRBD1; J gene: TRBJ1-1; CDR3 length: 12; V gene: TRBV14; CDR3 DNA: TGTGCCAGCAGCTACAGGGGCACTGAAGCTTTCTTT; CDR3 protein: CASSYRGTEAFF
clone size: -; D gene: TRBD2; J gene: TRBJ2-1; CDR3 length: 14; V gene: TRBV2; CDR3 DNA: TGTGCCAGCAGTGTTAGCGGGGGGGATAATGAGCAGTTCTTC; CDR3 protein: CASSVSGGDNEQFF
clone size: -; D gene: -; J gene: TRBJ2-5; CDR3 length: 15; V gene: TRBV15; CDR3 DNA: TGTGCCACCAGCACCACCCCGACAAACCAAGAGACCCAGTACTTC; CDR3 protein: CATSTTPTNQETQYF
clone size: -; D gene: TRBD1; J gene: TRBJ2-5; CDR3 length: 16; V gene: TRBV9; CDR3 DNA: TGTGCCAGCAGCTACCGGGACAGGGGGCTAAAAGAGACCCAGTACTTC; CDR3 protein: CASSYRDRGLKETQYF
clone size: -; D gene: -; J gene: TRBJ2-1; CDR3 length: 13; V gene: TRBV9; CDR3 DNA: TGTGCCAGCAGCGCACCAGGGCTCGGTGAGCAGTTCTTC; CDR3 protein: CASSAPGLGEQFF